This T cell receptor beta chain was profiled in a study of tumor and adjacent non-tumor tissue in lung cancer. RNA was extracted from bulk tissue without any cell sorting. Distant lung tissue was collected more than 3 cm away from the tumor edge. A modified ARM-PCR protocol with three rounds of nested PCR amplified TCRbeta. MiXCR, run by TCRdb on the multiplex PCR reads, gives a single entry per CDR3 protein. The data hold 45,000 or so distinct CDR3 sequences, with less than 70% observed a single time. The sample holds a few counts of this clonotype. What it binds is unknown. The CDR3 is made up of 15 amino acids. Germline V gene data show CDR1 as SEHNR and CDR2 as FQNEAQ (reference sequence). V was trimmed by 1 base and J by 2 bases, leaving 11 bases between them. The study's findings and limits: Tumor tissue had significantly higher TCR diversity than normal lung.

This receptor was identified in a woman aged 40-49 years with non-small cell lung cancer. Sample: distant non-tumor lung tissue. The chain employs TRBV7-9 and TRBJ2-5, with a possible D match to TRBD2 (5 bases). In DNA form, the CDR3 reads TGTGCCAGCAGCTTAGTGAGGGTCAGACAAGAGACCCAGTACTTC. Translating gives CASSLVRVRQETQYF.